This T cell receptor beta chain was captured by sequencing in a study of blood T cell repertoires in COVID-19. Study information: Acute and convalescent COVID-19 specimens originated in the United States, Italy and Spain. PBMCs, B-cell-depleted T cells, or T cells provided the cDNA or gDNA that made up the material.

As regards this clone: The sample holds other DNA sequences that translate to the same CDR3.

Germline CDR1 reads SGDLS; CDR2 reads YYNGEE. The CDR3 covers 13 residues. J was trimmed by 4 bases and V by 4 bases; bases with no gene match: 3. Original data processing: The authors estimated nucleated cell counts from reference gene primer amplification. The protocol was immunoSEQ multiplex PCR, while the TCRdb copy is restricted to in-frame clones and leaves out a portion. From that table come the V and J calls and clone size; the DNA was used to work out D and trimming. The sample includes more than 300,000 clones, roughly 89% seen only once; the top ten take more than 3%. Sequencing was performed on peripheral blood. J is TRBJ2-3 and V is TRBV9, with TRBD2 identical over 7 bases. The TCR originated in a woman younger than 35 who had recovered from COVID-19. CDR3 nucleotides: TGTGCCAGCAGCCGCGGGGGTGCAGATACGCAGTATTTT. It is translated as CASSRGGADTQYF.